Sequencing of this T cell receptor (beta chain) was carried out in a study of T cells expressing NK-cell markers. Study details: TCR beta repertoires came from sorted CD3+CD56+NKG2C+, CD3+CD56+NKG2C- and CD3+CD56-NKG2C+ T cells. HCMV serostatus: seven of eight sequenced donors positive, one negative. The study's findings and limits: Once again these clonotypes came out on top in the CD3+CD56-NKG2C+ fraction of a few donors.

The CDR3 has 12 residues. Germline loops: CDR1 LNHDA, CDR2 SQIVND (reference sequence). Regarding this clonotype: Its antigen is as yet unknown.

TCRdb re-called the 5' RACE reads, yielding one record per CDR3 amino acid sequence without DNA. The listing records 150,000 to 160,000 distinct CDR3 sequences. The TCR was taken from a woman between 45 and 65 years old in good health. Sequencing was done on a sample of blood T cells: a sorted CD56 or NKG2C T cell subset, CD4+ or CD8+ T cells, or bulk PBMC T cells (not recorded which). V is TRBV19 and J is TRBJ2-1. CDR3 protein: CASSIVRNEQFF. Supplemented by reference TRBV19 and TRBJ2-1, the full variable domain reads DGGITQSPKYLFRKEGQNVTLSCEQNLNHDAMYWYRQDPGQGLRLIYYSQIVNDFQKGDIAEGYSVSREKKESFPLTVTSAQKNPTAFYLCASSIVRNEQFFGPGTRLTVL.